A selection of T cell receptor beta chains follows, all from one sample in a study of blood T cells in healthy people across ages. TCRdb ran MiXCR on the 5' RACE reads and lists one entry per CDR3 protein. The sample lists some 700,000 distinct CDR3 sequences, around a fifth occurring once. The sample comprised blood. The receptors stem from an older man in good health. Each CDR3 is given with its conserved first and last residue. The D gene is left open where the match is weak. Where a row states a size, it is once, few, many or the class of an expanded clone; other rows omit it.

D gene,V gene,clone size,J gene,CDR3 DNA,CDR3 protein
TRBD2,TRBV20-1,few,TRBJ2-3,TGCAGTGCTAGAGATCGGTGGGCTAGCGGGTTCCCTAGCACAGATACGCAGTATTTT,CSARDRWASGFPSTDTQYF
-,TRBV5-1,-,TRBJ2-1,TGCGCCAGCAGCTTGTCGGGGGTAGGTTGGGATGAGCAGTTCTTC,CASSLSGVGWDEQFF
-,TRBV12-3/TRBV12-4,few,TRBJ1-1,TGTGCCAGCAGCGAGAGCCGGGAGGACACTGAAGCTTTCTTT,CASSESREDTEAFF
TRBD2,TRBV7-2,-,TRBJ2-1,TGTGCCAGCAGCGAACGGACTAGCGGACTCTACAATGAGCAGTTCTTC,CASSERTSGLYNEQFF
-,TRBV12-3/TRBV12-4,few,TRBJ2-1,TGTGCCAGCAGTTTGGGAGGGGGCCCTTCATACAATGAGCAGTTCTTC,CASSLGGGPSYNEQFF
-,TRBV5-1,few,TRBJ2-1,TGCGCCAGCAGCTTAAGACCCGCCAACGCTGAGCAGTTCTTC,CASSLRPANAEQFF
TRBD2,TRBV20-1,-,TRBJ2-7,TGCAGTGCTAGGGGTAGGGGACTAGCGGCTTACTACGAGCAGTACTTC,CSARGRGLAAYYEQYF
TRBD1,TRBV20-1,-,TRBJ2-1,TGCAGTGGGACAGGGAAATACAATGAGCAGTTCTTC,CSGTGKYNEQFF
-,TRBV29-1,many,TRBJ2-6,TGCAGCGCCGACTTCTTTGGGGCCAACGTCCTGACTTTC,CSADFFGANVLTF
TRBD1,TRBV10-3,few,TRBJ1-2,TGTGCCATCAGCCTCGACCCGGGACAGGGCTACACCTTC,CAISLDPGQGYTF
-,TRBV20-1,-,TRBJ2-5,TGCAGTGCCGAGTCCCCCGGAGGTGTGGCCCAGTACTTC,CSAESPGGVAQYF
-,TRBV6-6,-,TRBJ2-7,TGTGCCAGCAGTTACTCGGCGGCAGGGAACTACGAGCAGTACTTC,CASSYSAAGNYEQYF
-,TRBV6-5,-,TRBJ2-5,TGTGCCAGCAGTTATTTTTCTAGCAAAGAGACCCAGTACTTC,CASSYFSSKETQYF
-,TRBV5-1,-,TRBJ2-3,TGCGCCAGCAGCTTCGACAGGCTTAGCACAGATACGCAGTATTTT,CASSFDRLSTDTQYF
-,TRBV21-1,-,TRBJ2-5,TGTGCCAGAACCAGGCTTACCGAAGAGACCCAGTACTTC,CARTRLTEETQYF
TRBD1,TRBV3-1,-,TRBJ1-2,TGTGCCAGCAGCCAGGACAGGGTTTCGGGCTATGGCTACACCTTC,CASSQDRVSGYGYTF
TRBD2,TRBV20-1,few,TRBJ2-1,TGCAGTGCTAGAGATCTACTAGCGGGATTCAATGAGCAGTTCTTC,CSARDLLAGFNEQFF
-,TRBV14,-,TRBJ1-2,TGTGCCAGCAGCCAGGGCAGGGAGGCTGGCTACACCTTC,CASSQGREAGYTF
-,TRBV7-9,-,TRBJ2-5,TGTGCCAGCAGCTTAAATTTTGGGGACGGACAAGAGGCCCAGTACTTC,CASSLNFGDGQEAQYF
-,TRBV18,few,TRBJ1-5,TGTGCCAGCTCACCGTTCGAGACAGGAGGTAATCAGCCCCAGCATTTT,CASSPFETGGNQPQHF
-,TRBV4-1,-,TRBJ1-2,TGCGCCAGCAGCCAAGATTACCAGACTGGCTACACCTTC,CASSQDYQTGYTF
-,TRBV24-1,few,TRBJ2-2,TGTGCCACACTGGGTCTTAGCACTGGGGAGCTGTTTTTT,CATLGLSTGELFF
-,TRBV6-2/TRBV6-3,few,TRBJ1-5,TGTGCCAGCACCCATATGAGGGGGAGCAATCAGCCCCAGCATTTT,CASTHMRGSNQPQHF
-,TRBV5-1,-,TRBJ1-1,TGCGCCAGCAGCCGTGATTACAGGGCGGAAGCTTTCTTT,CASSRDYRAEAFF
-,TRBV12-3/TRBV12-4,-,TRBJ1-1,TGTGCCAGCAGTTTAATACTTAGGTACACTGAAGCTTTCTTT,CASSLILRYTEAFF
TRBD1,TRBV5-1,many,TRBJ2-1,TGCGCCAGCAACCTTGGAGACAGGGACTACAATGAGCAGTTCTTC,CASNLGDRDYNEQFF
-,TRBV5-5,-,TRBJ1-5,TGTGCCAGCAGCTCGACGCCAATTCAGGAGCCCCAGCATTTT,CASSSTPIQEPQHF
-,TRBV3-1,-,TRBJ2-6,TGTGCCAGCAGCGCTGCAGGGAGCTCTGGGGCCAACGTCCTGACTTTC,CASSAAGSSGANVLTF
-,TRBV29-1,few,TRBJ2-3,TGCAGCTCCGGGCCCTTTGGGACAGATACGCAGTATTTT,CSSGPFGTDTQYF
TRBD1,TRBV11-2,few,TRBJ1-2,TGTGCCAGCAGCTTAGAAGGGACAGGGTTCGCATGGTATGGCTACACCTTC,CASSLEGTGFAWYGYTF
-,TRBV10-1,-,TRBJ2-7,TGCGCCAGCAGTGAGCGGGCCAGCGAGCAGTACTTC,CASSERASEQYF
-,TRBV6-6,few,TRBJ2-7,TGTGCCAGTCTCGGCGGTAACAGTCAGTACGAGCAGTACTTC,CASLGGNSQYEQYF
-,TRBV29-1,-,TRBJ2-1,TGCAGCGTTGAACCTCAGGGAAGGGTGGATGAGCAGTTCTTC,CSVEPQGRVDEQFF
TRBD1,TRBV5-1,-,TRBJ1-1,TGCGCCAGCAGCTTGACAGGGGGCCAGAACACTGAAGCTTTCTTT,CASSLTGGQNTEAFF
TRBD2,TRBV7-2,few,TRBJ2-3,TGTGCCAGCAACTTGGGGACTAGCGGGAGAAGTGATACGCAGTATTTT,CASNLGTSGRSDTQYF
-,TRBV6-1,-,TRBJ2-2,TGTGCCAGCAGTGGGGAGGGGGCCTACACCGGGGAGCTGTTTTTT,CASSGEGAYTGELFF
TRBD2,TRBV5-1,many,TRBJ2-1,TGCGCCAGCAGCACGATTCTAGCGGGAGGACACAATGAGCAGTTCTTC,CASSTILAGGHNEQFF
TRBD1,TRBV29-1,few,TRBJ1-2,TGCAGCGCTGGACAGGGAGCCGGCTACACCTTC,CSAGQGAGYTF
TRBD1,TRBV12-3/TRBV12-4,few,TRBJ1-3,TGTGCCAGCAGTTTGGGGCAGGGGGCAAACACCATATATTTT,CASSLGQGANTIYF
-,TRBV29-1,few,TRBJ1-4,TGCAGCGCCGAGGAGGGGGGGGAAAAACTGTTTTTT,CSAEEGGEKLFF
TRBD1,TRBV25-1,few,TRBJ2-7,TGTGCCAGCAGTGCTTTCTTTCGGGACAGGGGGCACGAGCAGTACTTC,CASSAFFRDRGHEQYF